Listed here is a single TCR beta chain. It lacks a known antigen. Within one base of it there is no much larger clone, and no base qualities were kept. To prepare the library, the immunoSEQ multiplex PCR assay was applied. Per the authors' processing: To diagnose cytomegalovirus status from the catalog of TCR beta chain sequences, a statistical classification framework was built. TCRdb took this table from immuneACCESS and kept in-frame rearrangements with V and J called. Such tables lack part of the clones; where checked against another copy, unresolved V genes explain under half of the gap, and the rest is unexplained. Clone size and V and J calls were adopted from that table, with D and trimming inferred from the DNA. The sample table lists approximately 160,000 clones, over 85% of them with a count of one. Of the sample, 4% to 5% is held by the ten largest clones. Including the terminal cysteine and phenylalanine, the CDR3 comprises 11 residues. Only the CDR3 DNA stays, 33 bases, in frame from base 1. Sequences MNHNY (CDR1) and SVGAGI (CDR2) are obtained from the germline V gene (reference sequence). V is cut by 6 bases and J by 8 bases, and the space between the germline ends is 10 bases.

Separate from the roughly 630-subject first cohort, the validation cohort of 120 subjects was the group to which the donors belonged. The data stem from a study of cytomegalovirus exposure and HLA in healthy donors (dated by TCRdb to about 2017). Regarding the complete study: According to a later analysis, one platform produced both the 110 or so validation repertoires and the 720 or so repertoires of the first cohort. The aim of the study was to test whether cataloging public T cell receptors could identify signatures of past pathogen exposure. Along with the approximately 650-subject first cohort, a separate validation cohort of 120 different subjects was used. To predict cytomegalovirus infection status, the study combined high-throughput TCR immunosequencing, statistical association of individual TCRs with disease status, and machine learning. The full study reports these points: Most TCR sequences were observed very rarely across donors, whereas some public TCRs were present in many individuals. A few of the identified cytomegalovirus-associated TCR beta chains were confirmed in vitro to be specific for cytomegalovirus antigens. According to the authors, the approach could potentially be generalized to other disease states and immunological phenotypes. In the study, some 180 TCR beta chains were listed as associated with cytomegalovirus. The classifier was reported to diagnose cytomegalovirus status with high specificity and sensitivity in both the original cohort and the validation cohort. In a later analysis, TCRs clustered in the first cohort were found to also tend to co-occur in the approximately 120 validation repertoires, with 85% to 95% of cluster scores above 0. A later analysis had no HLA typing for the validation cohort, so co-occurrence there was scored across all 130 or so repertoires.

This TCR was recovered from a man between 18 and 29 years old in good health and CMV-seropositive. Sample: PBMCs. The chain joins TRBV6-6 to TRBJ1-1; D gene: possibly TRBD1, on 5 matching bases. The sequenced DNA is TGTGCCAGCAGGGTGACAGAGGAAGCTTTCTTT. Its amino acids are CASRVTEEAFF.